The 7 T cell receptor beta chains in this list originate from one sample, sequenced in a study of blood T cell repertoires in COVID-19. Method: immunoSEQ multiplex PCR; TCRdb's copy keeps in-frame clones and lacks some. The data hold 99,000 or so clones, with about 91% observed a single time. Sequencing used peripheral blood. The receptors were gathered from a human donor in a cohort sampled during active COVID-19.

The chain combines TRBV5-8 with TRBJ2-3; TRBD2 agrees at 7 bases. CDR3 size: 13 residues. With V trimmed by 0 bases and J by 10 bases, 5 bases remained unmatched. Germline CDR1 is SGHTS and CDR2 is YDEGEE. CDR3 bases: TGTGCCAGCAGCTTGGACGGGGGAGGGTCGCAGTATTTT. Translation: CASSLDGGGSQYF.

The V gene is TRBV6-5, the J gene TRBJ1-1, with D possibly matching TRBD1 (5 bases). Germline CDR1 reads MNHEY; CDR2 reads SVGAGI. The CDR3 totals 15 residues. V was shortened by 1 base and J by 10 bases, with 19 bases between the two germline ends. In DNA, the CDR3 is TGTGCCAGCAGTTACTTGTGGCGGGACGACCGAGGAGCTTTCTTT. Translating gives CASSYLWRDDRGAFF.

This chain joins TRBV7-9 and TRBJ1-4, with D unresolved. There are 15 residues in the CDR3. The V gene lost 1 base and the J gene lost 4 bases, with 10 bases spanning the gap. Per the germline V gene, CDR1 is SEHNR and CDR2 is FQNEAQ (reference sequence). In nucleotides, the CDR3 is TGTGCCAGCAGCTTAGTGATCGGGGATAATGAAAAACTGTTTTTT. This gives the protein CASSLVIGDNEKLFF.

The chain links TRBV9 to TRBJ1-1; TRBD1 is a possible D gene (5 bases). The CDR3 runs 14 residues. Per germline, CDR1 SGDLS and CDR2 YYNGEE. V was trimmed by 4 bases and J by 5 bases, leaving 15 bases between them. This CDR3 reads CASSSGNRKTEAFF. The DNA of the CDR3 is TGTGCCAGCAGCTCCGGTAACAGGAAGACTGAAGCTTTCTTT.

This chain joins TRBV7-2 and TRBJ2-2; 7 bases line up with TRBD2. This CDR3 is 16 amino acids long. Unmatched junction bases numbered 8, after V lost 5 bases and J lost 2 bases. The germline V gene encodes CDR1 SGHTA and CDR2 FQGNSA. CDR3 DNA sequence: TGTGCCAGCAGCCTGGGGAGGGCTTATAACACCGGGGAGCTGTTTTTT. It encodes CASSLGRAYNTGELFF.

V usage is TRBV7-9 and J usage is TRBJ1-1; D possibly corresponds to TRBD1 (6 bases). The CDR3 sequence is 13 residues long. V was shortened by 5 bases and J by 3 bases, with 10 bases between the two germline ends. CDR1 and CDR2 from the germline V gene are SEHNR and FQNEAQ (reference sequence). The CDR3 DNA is TGTGCCAGCAGCCGCTACAGGGACACTGAAGCTTTCTTT. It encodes CASSRYRDTEAFF. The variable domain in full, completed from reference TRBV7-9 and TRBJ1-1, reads DTGVSQNPRHKITKRGQNVTFRCDPISEHNRLYWYRQTLGQGPEFLTYFQNEAQLEKSRLLSDRFSAERPKGSFSTLEIQRTEQGDSAMYLCASSRYRDTEAFFGQGTRLTVV.

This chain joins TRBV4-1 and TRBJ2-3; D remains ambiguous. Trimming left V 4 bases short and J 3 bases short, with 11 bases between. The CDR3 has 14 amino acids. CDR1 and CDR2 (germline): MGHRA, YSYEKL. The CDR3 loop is CASSPVPMTDTQYF. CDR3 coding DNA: TGCGCCAGCAGCCCCGTTCCTATGACAGATACGCAGTATTTT.